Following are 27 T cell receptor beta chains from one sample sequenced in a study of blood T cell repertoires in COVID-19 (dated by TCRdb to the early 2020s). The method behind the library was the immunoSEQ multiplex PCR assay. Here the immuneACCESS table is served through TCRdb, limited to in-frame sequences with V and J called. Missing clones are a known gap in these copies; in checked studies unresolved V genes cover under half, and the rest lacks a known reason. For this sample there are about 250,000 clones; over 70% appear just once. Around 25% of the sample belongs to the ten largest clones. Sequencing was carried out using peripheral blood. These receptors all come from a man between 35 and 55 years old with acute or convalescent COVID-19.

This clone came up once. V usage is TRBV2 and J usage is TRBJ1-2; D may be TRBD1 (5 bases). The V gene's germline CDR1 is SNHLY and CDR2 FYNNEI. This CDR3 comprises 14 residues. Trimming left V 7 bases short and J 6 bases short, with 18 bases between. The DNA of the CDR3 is TGTGCCAGCAAGGACGGGGGGGAAGTCAATGGCTACACCTTC. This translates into CASKDGGEVNGYTF. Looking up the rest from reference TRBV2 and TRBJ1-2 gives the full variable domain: EPEVTQTPSHQVTQMGQEVILRCVPISNHLYFYWYRQILGQKVEFLVSFYNNEISEKSEIFDDQFSVERPDGSNFTLKIRSTKLEDSAMYFCASKDGGEVNGYTFGSGTRLTVV.

The CDR3, as DNA: TGTGCCAGCACCCCTCAAACCGGGGATACGCAGTATTTT. The encoded protein is CASTPQTGDTQYF. The chain carries TRBV6-5 and TRBJ2-3; no clear D. The CDR3 spans 13 residues. CDR1 is MNHEY, CDR2 SVGAGI, per germline. Trimming took off 7 bases at V and 6 bases at J, with 14 bases between the two ends.

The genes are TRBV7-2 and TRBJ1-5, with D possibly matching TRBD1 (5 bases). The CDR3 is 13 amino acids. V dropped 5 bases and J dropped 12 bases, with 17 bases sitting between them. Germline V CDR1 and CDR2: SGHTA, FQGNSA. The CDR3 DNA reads TGTGCCAGCAGCGGCAGCGGGGCCGGAGTCCAGCATTTT. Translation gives CASSGSGAGVQHF. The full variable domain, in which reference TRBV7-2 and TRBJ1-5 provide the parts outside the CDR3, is GAGVSQSPSNKVTEKGKDVELRCDPISGHTALYWYRQSLGQGLEFLIYFQGNSAPDKSGLPSDRFSAERTGGSVSTLTIQRTQQEDSAVYLCASSGSGAGVQHFGDGTRLSIL.

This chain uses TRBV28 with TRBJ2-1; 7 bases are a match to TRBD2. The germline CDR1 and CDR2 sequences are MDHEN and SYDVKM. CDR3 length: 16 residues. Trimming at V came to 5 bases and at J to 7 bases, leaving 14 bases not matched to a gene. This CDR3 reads CASSRPTSDPLNEQFF. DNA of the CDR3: TGTGCCAGCAGTCGCCCTACTAGCGACCCTCTAAATGAGCAGTTCTTC.

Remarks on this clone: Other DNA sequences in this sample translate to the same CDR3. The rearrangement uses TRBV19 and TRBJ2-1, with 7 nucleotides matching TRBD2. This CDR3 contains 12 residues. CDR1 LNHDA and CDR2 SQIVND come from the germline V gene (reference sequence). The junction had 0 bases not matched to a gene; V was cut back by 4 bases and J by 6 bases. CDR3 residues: CASSTSGNEQFF. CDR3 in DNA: TGTGCCAGTAGTACTAGCGGCAATGAGCAGTTCTTC.

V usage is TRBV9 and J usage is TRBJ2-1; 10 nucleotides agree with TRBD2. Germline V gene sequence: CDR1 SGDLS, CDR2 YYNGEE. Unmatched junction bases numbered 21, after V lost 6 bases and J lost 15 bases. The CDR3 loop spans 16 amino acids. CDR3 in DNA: TGTGCCAGCATCCCCCTAGCGGGAGTTCCCTTCGATGCTCCGTTCTTC. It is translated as CASIPLAGVPFDAPFF.

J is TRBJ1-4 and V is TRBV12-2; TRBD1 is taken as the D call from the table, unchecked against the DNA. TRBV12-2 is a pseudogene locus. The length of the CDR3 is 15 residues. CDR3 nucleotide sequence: TGTGCAAGTCGCTTAGTTGGACAGGACGATGAAAAACTGTTTTTT. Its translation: CASRLVGQDDEKLFF.

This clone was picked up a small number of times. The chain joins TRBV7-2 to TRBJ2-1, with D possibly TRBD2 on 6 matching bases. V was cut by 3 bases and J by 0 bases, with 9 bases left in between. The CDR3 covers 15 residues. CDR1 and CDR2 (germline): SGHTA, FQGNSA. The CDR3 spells CASSFTSSSYNEQFF. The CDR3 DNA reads TGTGCCAGCAGCTTTACTAGCAGCTCCTACAATGAGCAGTTCTTC.

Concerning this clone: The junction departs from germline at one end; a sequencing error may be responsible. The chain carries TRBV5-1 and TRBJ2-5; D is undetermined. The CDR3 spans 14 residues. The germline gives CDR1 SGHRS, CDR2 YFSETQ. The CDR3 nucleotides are TGCGCCAGCACCTTGGGCCCTAGTCAGGAGACCCAGTACTTC. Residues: CASTLGPSQETQYF. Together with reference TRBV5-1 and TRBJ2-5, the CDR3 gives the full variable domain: KAGVTQTPRYLIKTRGQQVTLSCSPISGHRSVSWYQQTPGQGLQFLFEYFSETQRNKGNFPGRFSGRQFSNSRSEMNVSTLELGDSALYLCASTLGPSQETQYFGPGTRLLVL.

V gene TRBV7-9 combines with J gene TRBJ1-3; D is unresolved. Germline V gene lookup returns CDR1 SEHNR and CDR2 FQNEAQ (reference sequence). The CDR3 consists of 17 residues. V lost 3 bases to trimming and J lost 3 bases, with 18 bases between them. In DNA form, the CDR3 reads TGTGCCAGCAGCTTTTTGGAGGTTTCGAAATATGGAAACACCATATATTTT. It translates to CASSFLEVSKYGNTIYF.

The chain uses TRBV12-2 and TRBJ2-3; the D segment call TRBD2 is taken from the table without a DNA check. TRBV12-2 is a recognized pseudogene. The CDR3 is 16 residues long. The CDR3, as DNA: TGTGCAAGTCGCTTAGAGACGGGAGAGTGCACAGATACGCAGTATTTT. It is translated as CASRLETGECTDTQYF.

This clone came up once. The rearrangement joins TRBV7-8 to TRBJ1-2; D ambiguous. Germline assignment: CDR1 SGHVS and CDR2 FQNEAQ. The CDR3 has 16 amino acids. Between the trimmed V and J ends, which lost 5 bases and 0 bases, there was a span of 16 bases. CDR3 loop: CASSPQSGVANYGYTF. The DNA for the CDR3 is TGTGCCAGCAGCCCGCAGTCCGGGGTAGCTAACTATGGCTACACCTTC.

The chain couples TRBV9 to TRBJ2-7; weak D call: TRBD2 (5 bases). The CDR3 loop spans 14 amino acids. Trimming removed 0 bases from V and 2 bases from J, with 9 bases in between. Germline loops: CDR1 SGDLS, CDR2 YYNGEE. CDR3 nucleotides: TGTGCCAGCAGCGTAGGATGGGGAGCCTACGAGCAGTACTTC. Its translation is CASSVGWGAYEQYF.

The CDR3 DNA follows: TGTGCCAGCAAAATTCGAGATCGCGAGCAGTACTTC. It encodes CASKIRDREQYF. V usage is TRBV28 and J usage is TRBJ2-7; D ambiguous. Trimming shortened V by 7 bases and J by 6 bases, and 13 bases separated the two germline ends. The CDR3 extends over 12 amino acids. Germline V lookup: CDR1 MDHEN, CDR2 SYDVKM.

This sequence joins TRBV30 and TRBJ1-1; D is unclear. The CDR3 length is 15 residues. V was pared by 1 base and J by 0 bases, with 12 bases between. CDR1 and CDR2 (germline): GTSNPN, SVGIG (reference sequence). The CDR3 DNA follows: TGTGCCTGGAGTGCCCTGCCCAGGTTGAACACTGAAGCTTTCTTT. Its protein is CAWSALPRLNTEAFF.

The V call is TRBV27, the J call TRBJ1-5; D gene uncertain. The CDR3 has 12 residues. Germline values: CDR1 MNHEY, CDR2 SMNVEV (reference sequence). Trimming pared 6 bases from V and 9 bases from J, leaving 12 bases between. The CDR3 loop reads CASSPDSGPQHF. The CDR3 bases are TGTGCCAGCAGCCCCGATTCGGGGCCCCAGCATTTT.

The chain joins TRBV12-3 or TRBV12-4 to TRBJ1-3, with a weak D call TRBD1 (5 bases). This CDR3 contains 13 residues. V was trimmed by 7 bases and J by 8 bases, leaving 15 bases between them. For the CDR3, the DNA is TGTGCCAGCATCGAAGGGGCCCGAGACACCATATATTTT. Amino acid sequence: CASIEGARDTIYF.

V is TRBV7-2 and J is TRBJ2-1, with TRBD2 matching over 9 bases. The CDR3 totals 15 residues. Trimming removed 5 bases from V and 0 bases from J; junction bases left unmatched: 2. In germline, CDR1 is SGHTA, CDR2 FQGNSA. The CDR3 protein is CASSVSGSSYNEQFF. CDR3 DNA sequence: TGTGCCAGCAGCGTTAGCGGGAGCTCCTACAATGAGCAGTTCTTC.

CDR3 loop: CAISEDSSLGYGYTF. Written as DNA, the CDR3 is TGTGCCATCAGTGAGGACAGCTCGCTTGGCTATGGCTACACCTTC. V is TRBV10-3 and J is TRBJ1-2, with D possibly TRBD1 on 5 matching bases. V dropped 2 bases and J dropped 4 bases, with 14 bases sitting between them. CDR1 and CDR2 (germline): ENHRY, SYGVKD. This CDR3 spans 15 amino acids.

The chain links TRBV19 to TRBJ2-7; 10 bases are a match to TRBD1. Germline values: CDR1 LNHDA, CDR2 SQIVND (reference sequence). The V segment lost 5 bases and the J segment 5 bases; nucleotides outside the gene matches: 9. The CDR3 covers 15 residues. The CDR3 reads CASSPLGTGEDEQYF. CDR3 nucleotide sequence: TGTGCCAGTAGTCCCCTCGGGACAGGGGAAGACGAGCAGTACTTC.

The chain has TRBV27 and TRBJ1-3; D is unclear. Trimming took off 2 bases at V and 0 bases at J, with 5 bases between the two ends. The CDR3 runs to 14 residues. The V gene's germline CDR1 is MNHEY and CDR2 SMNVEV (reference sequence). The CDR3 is CASSLRSSGNTIYF. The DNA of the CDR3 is TGTGCCAGCAGTTTACGGTCCTCTGGAAACACCATATATTTT.

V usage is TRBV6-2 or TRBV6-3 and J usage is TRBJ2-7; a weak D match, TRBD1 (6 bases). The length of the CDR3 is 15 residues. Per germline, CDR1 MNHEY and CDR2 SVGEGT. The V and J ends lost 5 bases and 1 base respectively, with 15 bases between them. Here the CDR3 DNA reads TGTGCCAGCAGTACCTCCGGGACACTTTCCTACGAGCAGTACTTC. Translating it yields CASSTSGTLSYEQYF.

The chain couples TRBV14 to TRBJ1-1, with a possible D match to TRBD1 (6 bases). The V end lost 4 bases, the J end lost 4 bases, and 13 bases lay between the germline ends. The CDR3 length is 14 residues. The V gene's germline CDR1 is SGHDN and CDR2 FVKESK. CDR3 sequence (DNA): TGTGCCAGCAGCCGCACTACAGGGATCACTGAAGCTTTCTTT. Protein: CASSRTTGITEAFF.

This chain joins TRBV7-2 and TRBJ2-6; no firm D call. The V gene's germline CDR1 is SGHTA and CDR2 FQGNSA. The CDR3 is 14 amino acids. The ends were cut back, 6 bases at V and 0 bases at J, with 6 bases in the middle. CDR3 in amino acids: CASSPLSGANVLTF. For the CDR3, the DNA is TGTGCCAGCAGTCCTCTCTCTGGGGCCAACGTCCTGACTTTC.

The CDR3 DNA reads as TGTGCCAGCAGTTATTTCGGGAGGCAACACACCGGGGAGCTGTTTTTT. It is translated as CASSYFGRQHTGELFF. The chain couples TRBV6-2 or TRBV6-3 to TRBJ2-2; 7 nucleotides match TRBD2. Germline-derived CDR1 and CDR2 are MNHEY and SVGEGT. The CDR3 length is 16 residues. With V trimmed by 3 bases and J by 3 bases, 7 bases remained unmatched.

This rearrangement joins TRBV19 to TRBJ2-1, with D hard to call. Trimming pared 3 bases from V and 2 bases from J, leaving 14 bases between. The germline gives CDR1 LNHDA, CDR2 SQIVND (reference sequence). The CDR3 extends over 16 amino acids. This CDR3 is CASSIRVPPAYNEQFF. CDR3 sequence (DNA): TGTGCCAGTAGTATTAGAGTGCCCCCCGCCTACAATGAGCAGTTCTTC.

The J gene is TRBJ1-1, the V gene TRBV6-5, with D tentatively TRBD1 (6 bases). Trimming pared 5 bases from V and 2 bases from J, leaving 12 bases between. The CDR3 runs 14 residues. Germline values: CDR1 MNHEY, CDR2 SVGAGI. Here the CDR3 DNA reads TGTGCCAGCAGTCGACGGACAGTCAACACTGAAGCTTTCTTT. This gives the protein CASSRRTVNTEAFF.